This T cell receptor (beta chain) was documented in a study of Ad26.COV2.S vaccination and SARS-CoV-2 variants. The wider study: Once, or twice with 56 days between doses, Ad26.COV2.S was given intramuscularly.

Repertoires were generated with immunoSEQ multiplex PCR, while TCRdb's copy carries only in-frame clones and drops some. Of a few hundred thousand clones listed, 90% are singletons. V was trimmed by 0 bases and J by 4 bases, leaving 9 bases between them. Per the germline V gene, CDR1 is MGHRA and CDR2 is YSYEKL. The CDR3 contains 14 residues. On this clone: The target antigen is unknown. The sample carries other DNA sequences with the same CDR3.

General study findings and limits: The TCR breadth and depth analyses may have understated or missed part of the total T cell responses. Marked by substantial breadth, spike-specific CD8+ and CD4+ T cell responses were reportedly seen after vaccination. Comparability of non-spike TCR breadth was observed across vaccine and placebo recipients.

The sample's treatment: roughly 18 received Ad26.COV2.S at low or high dose, single or two shots; roughly five received placebo; per-sample allocation not given. Day 63 following the first vaccine or placebo injection was when the samples were taken. This TCR derives from a person aged 18-60 years who received the Ad26.COV2.S COVID-19 vaccine or a placebo. Sequenced here: peripheral blood, sampled in a trial of Ad26.COV2.S vaccine versus placebo. This chain connects TRBV4-1 to TRBJ1-1; D perhaps matches TRBD1 (6 bases). The CDR3: CASSQEQGRTEAFF. For the CDR3, the DNA is TGCGCCAGCAGCCAAGAACAGGGCCGCACTGAAGCTTTCTTT.